This entry features one TCR beta chain sequence. Its antigen is still unknown. The CDR3 runs to 17 residues. CDR1 is SGHRS, CDR2 YFSETQ, per germline. With 5 bases clipped from V and 3 bases from J, the junction kept 10 bases outside the gene matches. This sample stems from a study of cytomegalovirus exposure and HLA in healthy donors. Overall study context: Earlier, 110 million or so unique TCR beta sequences were recovered from roughly 200 million T cells by an analysis. HLA-typed donors were the source of about 90 million unique TCRs held in an early data release.

The PCR made use of 60 Vbeta and 13 Jbeta primers. Generated by immunoSEQ multiplex PCR, the TCRdb table keeps only in-frame clones and is missing some. In the table there are nearly 110,000 clones, roughly four fifths of which are singletons. Study-wide results and caveats: The authors listed some 150 TCR beta chains as cytomegalovirus-associated. In an earlier analysis, most TCR beta V segments were productive about 90% or about 30% of the time.

The V call is TRBV5-1, the J call TRBJ2-2; 10 bases are a match to TRBD1. Sequenced sample: PBMCs. This receptor was taken from a man aged 45-65 years in good health and CMV-seronegative. The CDR3 DNA is TGCGCCAGCAGTCTCCGCGTGACAGGGGGCGACACCGGGGAGCTGTTTTTT. It yields the protein CASSLRVTGGDTGELFF.